This TCR beta chain was observed in a study of blood T cell repertoires in COVID-19. Study-wide context: COVID-19 samples, acute and convalescent, were from the United States, Italy and Spain. From T cells, B-cell-depleted T cells, or PBMCs came the material, which was cDNA or gDNA.

Authors' data handling: Nucleated cell number was recorded as an estimate derived from reference gene primer amplification. Sequenced by immunoSEQ multiplex PCR; TCRdb stores in-frame clones only, minus some. V and J calls and clone size are as listed in that table; D and trimming were resolved from the DNA. The repertoire holds more than 150,000 clones, around four fifths seen once, with 10% to 15% in the top ten. The V gene's germline CDR1 is MDHEN and CDR2 SYDVKM. There are 15 residues in the CDR3. V shed 7 bases, J shed 4 bases, and the junction held 9 bases outside the gene matches. The chain carries TRBV28 and TRBJ1-4, with 7 bases identical to TRBD1. The receptor was derived from an older man who had recovered from COVID-19. Sequencing input: peripheral blood. CDR3: CASNPGGRGNEKLFF. CDR3 nucleotides: TGTGCCAGCAATCCAGGGGGACGGGGTAATGAAAAACTGTTTTTT.